This T cell receptor beta chain was retrieved from a study of cytomegalovirus exposure and HLA in healthy donors. Overall study context: HLA-typed donors were the source of about 85 million unique TCRs held in an early data release.

Findings and limits, study-wide: Earlier analysis found most TCR beta V segments productive about 90% or about 30% of the time.

The primer mix had 60 Vbeta and 13 Jbeta primers. The protocol was immunoSEQ multiplex PCR, while the TCRdb copy is restricted to in-frame clones and leaves out a portion. Of under 200,000 clones listed, around 85% are singletons. This clone was observed once. Its target is unknown. What was sequenced was PBMCs. The origin of this receptor is a man aged 45-65 years in good health and CMV-seropositive.

The CDR3 DNA follows: TGTGCCAGCAGCCAACAGGGGGCCGGTTACGAGCAGTACTTC. This translates into CASSQQGAGYEQYF. This chain links TRBV7-9 with TRBJ2-7; 9 bases are shared with TRBD1. V shed 5 bases, J shed 4 bases, and the junction held 6 bases outside the gene matches. Germline lookup yields CDR1 SEHNR and CDR2 FQNEAQ (reference sequence). The CDR3 runs 14 residues.